This T cell receptor beta chain was retrieved from a study of shared clonotypes between healthy human individuals. Study-level information: Aged 18 to 49, the donors were two women and a few men.

TCRdb's table, derived via immunoSEQ multiplex PCR, lists solely in-frame clones and lacks some. This sample has under 300,000 clones, with approximately 70% found just once. This clone occurred many times. Trimming took 2 bases from V and 3 from J, leaving 11 bases between them. Germline CDR1 and CDR2: SNHLY and FYNNEI. The CDR3 runs to 14 residues. The sequenced sample consisted of memory CD4+ T cells sorted from blood. The subset was: CD45RA-negative fraction. The receptor comes from a man aged 30-40 years in good health. J is TRBJ2-7 and V is TRBV2, with D possibly being TRBD2 (5 bases). CDR3 region: CASSERWGVYEQYF. CDR3 coding DNA: TGTGCCAGCAGTGAACGGTGGGGAGTCTACGAGCAGTACTTC.